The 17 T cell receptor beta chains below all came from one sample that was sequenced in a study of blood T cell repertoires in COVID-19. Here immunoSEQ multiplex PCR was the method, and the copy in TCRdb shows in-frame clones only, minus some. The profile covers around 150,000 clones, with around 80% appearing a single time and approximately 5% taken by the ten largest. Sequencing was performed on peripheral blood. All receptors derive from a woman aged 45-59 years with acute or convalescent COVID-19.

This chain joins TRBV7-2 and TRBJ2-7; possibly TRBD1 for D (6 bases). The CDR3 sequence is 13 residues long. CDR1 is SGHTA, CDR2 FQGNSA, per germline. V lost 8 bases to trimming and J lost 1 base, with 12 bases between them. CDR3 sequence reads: CASADSSSYEQYF. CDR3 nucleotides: TGTGCCAGCGCGGACAGCTCATCCTACGAGCAGTACTTC.

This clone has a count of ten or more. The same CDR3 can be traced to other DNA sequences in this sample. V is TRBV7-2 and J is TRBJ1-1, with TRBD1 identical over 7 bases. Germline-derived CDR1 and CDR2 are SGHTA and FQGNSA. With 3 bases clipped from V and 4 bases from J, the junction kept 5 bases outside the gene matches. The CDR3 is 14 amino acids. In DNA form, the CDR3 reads TGTGCCAGCAGCTTTAAGGGGGCTGGCACTGAAGCTTTCTTT. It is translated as CASSFKGAGTEAFF.

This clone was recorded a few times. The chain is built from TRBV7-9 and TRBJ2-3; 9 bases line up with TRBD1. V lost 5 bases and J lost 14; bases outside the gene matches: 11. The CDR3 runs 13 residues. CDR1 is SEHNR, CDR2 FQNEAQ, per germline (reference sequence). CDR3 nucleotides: TGTGCCAGCAGCCCAAAAGGGACAGGGATCGCGTATTTT. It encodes CASSPKGTGIAYF.

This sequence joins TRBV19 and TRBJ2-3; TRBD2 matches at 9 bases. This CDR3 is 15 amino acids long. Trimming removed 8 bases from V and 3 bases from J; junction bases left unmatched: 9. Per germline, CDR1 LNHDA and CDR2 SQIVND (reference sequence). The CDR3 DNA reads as TGTGCCAGTGCGGTTCTAGCGGGGAAAACAGATACGCAGTATTTT. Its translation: CASAVLAGKTDTQYF.

In nucleotides, the CDR3 is TGCGCCAGCAGCCAAGGAATTGGGGGGGAACAGCCCCAGCATTTT. Translated: CASSQGIGGEQPQHF. V usage is TRBV4-1 and J usage is TRBJ1-5, with D possibly being TRBD1 (5 bases). The germline CDR1 and CDR2 sequences are MGHRA and YSYEKL. CDR3 size: 15 residues. The V and J ends lost 1 base and 7 bases respectively, with 14 bases between them.

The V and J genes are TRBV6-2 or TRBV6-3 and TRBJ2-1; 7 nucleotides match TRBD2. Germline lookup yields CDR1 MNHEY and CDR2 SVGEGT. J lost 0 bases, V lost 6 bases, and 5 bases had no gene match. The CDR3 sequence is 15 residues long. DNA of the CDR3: TGTGCCAGCAGCCGAAGCGGGGACTCCTACAATGAGCAGTTCTTC. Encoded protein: CASSRSGDSYNEQFF.

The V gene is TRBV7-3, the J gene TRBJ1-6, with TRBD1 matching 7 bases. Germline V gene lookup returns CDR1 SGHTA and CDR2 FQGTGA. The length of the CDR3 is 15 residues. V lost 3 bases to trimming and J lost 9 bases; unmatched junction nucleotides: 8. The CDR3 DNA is TGTGCCAGCAGCTTTTCGACAGGGCCCGGTTCACCCCTCCACTTT. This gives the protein CASSFSTGPGSPLHF.

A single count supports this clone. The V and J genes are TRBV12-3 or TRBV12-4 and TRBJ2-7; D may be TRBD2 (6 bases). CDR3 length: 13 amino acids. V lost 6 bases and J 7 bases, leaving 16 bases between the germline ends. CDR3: CASSLLAPGEQYF. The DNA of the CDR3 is TGTGCCAGCAGCCTACTAGCTCCGGGGGAGCAGTACTTC.

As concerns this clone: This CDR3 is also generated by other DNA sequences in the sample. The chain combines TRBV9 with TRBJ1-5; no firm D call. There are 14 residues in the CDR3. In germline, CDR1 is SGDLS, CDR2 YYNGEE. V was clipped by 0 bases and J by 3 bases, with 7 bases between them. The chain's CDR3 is CASSVGGSNQPQHF. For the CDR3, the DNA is TGTGCCAGCAGCGTAGGAGGTTCCAATCAGCCCCAGCATTTT.

The CDR3 sequence: CASSQDTGTGYSGANVLTF. The CDR3 DNA reads TGTGCCAGCAGCCAAGATACCGGGACAGGATACTCTGGGGCCAACGTCCTGACTTTC. The rearrangement uses TRBV3-1 (or the pseudogene TRBV3-2) and TRBJ2-6; 8 bases fit TRBD1. Losses at the gene ends were 0 bases for V and 0 bases for J; bases not matched to a gene: 7. The germline gives CDR1 LGHDT, CDR2 YNNKEL (reference sequence). The CDR3 consists of 19 residues.

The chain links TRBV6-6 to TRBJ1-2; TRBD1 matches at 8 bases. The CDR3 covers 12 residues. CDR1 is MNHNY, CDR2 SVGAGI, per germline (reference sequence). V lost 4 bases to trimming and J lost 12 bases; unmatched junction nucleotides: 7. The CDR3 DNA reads TGTGCCAGCAGTTTCGGACAGGGTCAGGACACCTTC. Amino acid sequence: CASSFGQGQDTF.

CDR3: CASSYRDSTSYEQYF. The DNA of the CDR3 is TGTGCCAGCAGTTATAGGGACAGTACCTCCTACGAGCAGTACTTC. The chain links TRBV6-2 or TRBV6-3 to TRBJ2-7, with TRBD1 identical over 7 bases. CDR3 length: 15 residues. Unmatched junction bases numbered 5, after V lost 3 bases and J lost 0 bases. Looked up from germline, CDR1 is MNHEY and CDR2 is SVGEGT.

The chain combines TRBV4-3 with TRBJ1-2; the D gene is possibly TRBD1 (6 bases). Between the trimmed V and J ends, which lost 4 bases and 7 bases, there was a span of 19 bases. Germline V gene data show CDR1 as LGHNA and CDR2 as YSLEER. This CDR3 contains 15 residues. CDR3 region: CASSPDTGSVGGYTF. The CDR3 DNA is TGCGCCAGCAGCCCCGACACAGGGAGCGTTGGTGGCTACACCTTC.

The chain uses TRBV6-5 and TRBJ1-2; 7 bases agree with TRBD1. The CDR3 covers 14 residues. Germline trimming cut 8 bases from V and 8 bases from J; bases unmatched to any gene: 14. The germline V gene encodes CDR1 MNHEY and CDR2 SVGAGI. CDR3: CASRFLRQGGGYTF. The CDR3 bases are TGTGCCAGCCGGTTCCTCAGACAGGGTGGAGGCTACACCTTC.

The CDR3 sequence is CASSRESTFSSYNSPLHF. CDR3 DNA sequence: TGTGCCAGCAGCCGAGAAAGTACCTTTAGCTCCTATAATTCACCCCTCCACTTT. J is TRBJ1-6 and V is TRBV14; D uncertain. V lost 4 bases and J 0 bases, leaving 16 bases between the germline ends. CDR3 length: 18 residues. Germline V gene lookup returns CDR1 SGHDN and CDR2 FVKESK.

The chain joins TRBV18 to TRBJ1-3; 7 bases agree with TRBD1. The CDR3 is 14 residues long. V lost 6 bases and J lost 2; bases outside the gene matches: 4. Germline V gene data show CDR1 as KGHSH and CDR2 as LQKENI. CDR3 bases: TGTGCCAGCTCCCTCCAGGGGGCTGGAAACACCATATATTTT. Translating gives CASSLQGAGNTIYF. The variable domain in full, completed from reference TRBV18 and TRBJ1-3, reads NAGVMQNPRHLVRRRGQEARLRCSPMKGHSHVYWYRQLPEEGLKFMVYLQKENIIDESGMPKERFSAEFPKEGPSILRIQQVVRGDSAAYFCASSLQGAGNTIYFGEGSWLTVV.

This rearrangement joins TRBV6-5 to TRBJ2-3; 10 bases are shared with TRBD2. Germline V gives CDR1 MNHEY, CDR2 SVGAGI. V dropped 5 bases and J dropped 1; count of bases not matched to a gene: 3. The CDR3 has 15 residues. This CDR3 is CASSPGTSGTDTQYF. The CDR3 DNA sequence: TGTGCCAGCAGTCCCGGGACTAGCGGCACAGATACGCAGTATTTT.